The sequence of this T cell receptor (beta chain) was determined in a study of cytomegalovirus exposure and HLA in healthy donors. Vbeta (60) and Jbeta (13) primers were used in the PCR. Clones were sequenced by immunoSEQ multiplex PCR, and TCRdb holds only the in-frame ones, with some missing. The data contain around 180,000 clones, around 81% of them singletons. V shed 0 bases and J 7 bases; nucleotides not matched to a gene: 1. Germline V gives CDR1 SGDLS, CDR2 YYNGEE. The CDR3 runs to 13 residues. The TCR sequence derives from a woman aged 18-30 years in good health and CMV-seropositive. V and J are TRBV9 and TRBJ1-5, with TRBD1 matching 7 bases. The specimen was PBMCs. This CDR3 is CASSVGQGQPQHF. CDR3 DNA: TGTGCCAGCAGCGTAGGACAGGGACAGCCCCAGCATTTT.